This T cell receptor (beta chain) was captured by sequencing in a study of T cells in localized non-small cell lung cancer. Whole-study results and caveats: Because researchers sequenced only one region of the tumor, heterogeneity is still possible. Adjacent lung tissue had a median about 57 of the top 100 clones found in the tumor.

Profiled with immunoSEQ multiplex PCR; TCRdb holds only in-frame clones, not every one. The sample lists some 39,000 clones; 79% were seen once. CDR3 length: 13 residues. The V gene's germline CDR1 is MNHNY and CDR2 SVGAGI (reference sequence). V lost 6 bases and J lost 4, with 13 bases in between. As for this clone: Its antigen is not identified.

The origin of this receptor is a woman aged 35-75 years with stage II squamous cell lung carcinoma. This chain links TRBV6-6 with TRBJ2-7; D remains ambiguous. The sequencing used PBMCs, collected before any cancer treatment. DNA of the CDR3: TGTGCCAGCAGGGGTGGTGAGTTATACGAGCAGTACTTC. Translating gives CASRGGELYEQYF.